This T cell receptor beta chain was recorded in a study of cytomegalovirus exposure and HLA in healthy donors. The CDR3 sequence is 14 residues long. Germline CDR1 MNHNY, CDR2 SVGAGI (reference sequence). V lost 5 bases, J lost 9 bases, and 12 bases stayed unmatched. Study results and limitations: Some V segments, including TRBV6-2 and TRBV6-3, were excluded as indistinguishable. Researchers counted around 170 TCR beta chains as cytomegalovirus-associated. Association of a missense DCLRE1C variant with TCR beta V- and J-gene trimming was reported in a later analysis.

PCR used 60 Vbeta primers and 13 Jbeta primers. TCRdb's table, derived via immunoSEQ multiplex PCR, lists solely in-frame clones and lacks some. The sample comprises under 200,000 clones, around 80% of which are singletons, and less than 7% rests with the top ten. Of note for this clone: Its specificity is unknown.

The V gene is TRBV6-6, the J gene TRBJ1-2; TRBD1 agrees at 7 bases. Sequencing was carried out using PBMCs. The sequence was collected from a man in his forties in good health and CMV-seropositive. CDR3 nucleotides: TGTGCCAGCAGTCCGGGACAGACCCCCTTTAGCTACACCTTC. Protein sequence: CASSPGQTPFSYTF.